What follows describes a single T cell receptor beta chain. The data belong to a study of graft-versus-host responses after intestinal transplantation. Looked up from germline, CDR1 is MNHNY and CDR2 is SVGAGI (reference sequence). There are 16 residues in the CDR3. The V end lost 2 bases, the J end lost 1 base, and 14 bases lay between the germline ends. The protocol was immunoSEQ multiplex PCR, while the TCRdb copy is restricted to in-frame clones and leaves out a portion. The sample has about 12,000 clones, over 85% seen once; the top ten hold about 4.5%. The clonotype originates from a human patient who received an intestinal transplant, so some T cells may come from the graft donor. The V and J genes are TRBV6-6 and TRBJ1-1; possibly TRBD1 for D (5 bases). The sequences come from PBMCs, collected 950 to 1,300 days after intestinal transplantation. The CDR3 sequence is CASSYPTHQGNTEAFF. The CDR3 coding sequence is TGTGCCAGCAGTTACCCTACTCATCAGGGGAACACTGAAGCTTTCTTT.